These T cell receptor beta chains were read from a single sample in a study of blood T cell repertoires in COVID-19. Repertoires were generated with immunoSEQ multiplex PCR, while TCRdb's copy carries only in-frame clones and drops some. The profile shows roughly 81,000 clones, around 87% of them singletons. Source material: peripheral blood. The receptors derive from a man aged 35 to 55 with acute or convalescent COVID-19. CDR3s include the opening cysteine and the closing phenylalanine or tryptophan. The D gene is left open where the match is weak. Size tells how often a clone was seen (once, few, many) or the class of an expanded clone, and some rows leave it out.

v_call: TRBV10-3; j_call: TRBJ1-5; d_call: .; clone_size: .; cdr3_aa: CATNERNGGPQHF; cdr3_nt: TGTGCCACCAACGAACGGAACGGCGGCCCCCAGCATTTT
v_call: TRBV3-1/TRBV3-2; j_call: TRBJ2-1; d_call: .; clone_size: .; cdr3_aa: CASSQEARRNEQFF; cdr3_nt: TGTGCCAGCAGCCAAGAGGCCAGGCGCAATGAGCAGTTCTTC
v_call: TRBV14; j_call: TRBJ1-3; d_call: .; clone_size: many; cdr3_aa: CASRLNSGNTIYF; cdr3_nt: TGTGCCAGCAGACTCAACTCTGGAAACACCATATATTTT
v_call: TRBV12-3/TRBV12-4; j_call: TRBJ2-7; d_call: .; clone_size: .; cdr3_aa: CASSLTAYEQYF; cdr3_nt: TGTGCCAGCAGTCTCACAGCCTACGAGCAGTACTTC
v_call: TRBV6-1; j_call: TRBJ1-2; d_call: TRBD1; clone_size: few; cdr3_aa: CASSEPGTGRRYGYTF; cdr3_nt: TGTGCCAGCAGTGAACCGGGGACAGGGAGGAGGTATGGCTACACCTTC
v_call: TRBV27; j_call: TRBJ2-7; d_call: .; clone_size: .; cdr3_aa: CASSIDTSYEQYF; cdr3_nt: TGTGCCAGCAGTATTGACACTTCCTACGAGCAGTACTTC
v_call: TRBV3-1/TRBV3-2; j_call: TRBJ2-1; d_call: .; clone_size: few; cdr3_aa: CATDRGSNEQFF; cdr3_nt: TGTGCCACCGATAGAGGGAGTAATGAGCAGTTCTTC
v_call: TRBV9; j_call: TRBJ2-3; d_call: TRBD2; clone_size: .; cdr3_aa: CASSVGASGRTDTQYF; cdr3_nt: TGTGCCAGCAGCGTAGGGGCTAGCGGCCGCACAGATACGCAGTATTTT
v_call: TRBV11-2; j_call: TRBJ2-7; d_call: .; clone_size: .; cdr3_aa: CASSRSTTYEQYF; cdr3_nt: TGTGCCAGCAGCCGGTCTACCACCTACGAGCAGTACTTC
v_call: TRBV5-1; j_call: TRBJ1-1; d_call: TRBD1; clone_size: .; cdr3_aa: CASRDRVGMNTEAFF; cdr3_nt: TGCGCCAGCCGGGACAGGGTGGGGATGAACACTGAAGCTTTCTTT
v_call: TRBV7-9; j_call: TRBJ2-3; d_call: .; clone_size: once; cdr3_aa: CASSRLEGTDTQYF; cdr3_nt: TGTGCCAGCAGCCGACTAGAGGGGACAGATACGCAGTATTTT
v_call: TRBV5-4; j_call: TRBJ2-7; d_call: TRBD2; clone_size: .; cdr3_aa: CASGSQRGPYEQYF; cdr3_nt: TGTGCCAGCGGGTCTCAGCGGGGGCCTTACGAGCAGTACTTC
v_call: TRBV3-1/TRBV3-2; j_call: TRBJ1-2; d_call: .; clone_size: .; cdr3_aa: CASSQAQTNYGYTF; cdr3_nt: TGTGCCAGCAGCCAAGCCCAGACTAACTATGGCTACACCTTC
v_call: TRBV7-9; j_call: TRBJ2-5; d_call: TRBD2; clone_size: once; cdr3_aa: CASSLDSGTSGSRETQYF; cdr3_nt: TGTGCCAGCAGCTTAGACTCCGGGACTAGCGGGAGTCGAGAGACCCAGTACTTC
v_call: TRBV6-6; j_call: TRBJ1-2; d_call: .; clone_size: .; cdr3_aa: CASSYDFEGSRGYTF; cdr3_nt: TGTGCCAGCAGTTACGACTTTGAGGGCTCGAGAGGCTACACCTTC
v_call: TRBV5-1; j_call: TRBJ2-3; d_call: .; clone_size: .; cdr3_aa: CASSSLLDWSSTDTQYF; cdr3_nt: TGCGCCAGCAGCTCCCTACTCGACTGGTCTAGCACAGATACGCAGTATTTT
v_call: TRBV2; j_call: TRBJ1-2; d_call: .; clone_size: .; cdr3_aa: CASSMKQGDGYTF; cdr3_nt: TGTGCCAGCAGTATGAAACAGGGCGATGGCTACACCTTC
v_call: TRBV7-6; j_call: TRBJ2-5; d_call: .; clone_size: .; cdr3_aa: CASSWSRAPQETQYF; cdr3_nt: TGTGCCAGCAGCTGGAGCAGGGCCCCGCAAGAGACCCAGTACTTC
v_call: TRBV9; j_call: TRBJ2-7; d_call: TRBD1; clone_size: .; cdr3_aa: CASSSDRGGSYEQYF; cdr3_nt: TGTGCCAGCAGCTCTGACAGGGGGGGCTCCTACGAGCAGTACTTC
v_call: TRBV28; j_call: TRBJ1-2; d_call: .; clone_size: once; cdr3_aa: CASSPETTDGYTF; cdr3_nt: TGTGCCAGCAGTCCGGAGACGACAGACGGCTACACCTTC
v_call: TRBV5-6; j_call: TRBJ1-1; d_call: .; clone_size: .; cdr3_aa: CASSEPWRPKVTEAFF; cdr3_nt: TGTGCCAGCAGCGAGCCTTGGAGGCCGAAGGTCACTGAAGCTTTCTTT
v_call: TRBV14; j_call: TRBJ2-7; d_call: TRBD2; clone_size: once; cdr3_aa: CASSQDPRTSGTPYEQYF; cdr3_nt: TGTGCCAGCAGCCAAGACCCCCGGACTAGCGGGACCCCTTACGAGCAGTACTTC
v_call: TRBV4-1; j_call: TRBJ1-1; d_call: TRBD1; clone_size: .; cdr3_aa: CASSPLGQVNTEAFF; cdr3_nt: TGCGCCAGCAGCCCCCTCGGACAGGTTAACACTGAAGCTTTCTTT
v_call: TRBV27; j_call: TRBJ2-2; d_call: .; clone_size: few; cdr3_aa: CASTRLGGPNTGELFF; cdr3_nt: TGTGCCAGCACACGGTTAGGAGGGCCCAACACCGGGGAGCTGTTTTTT
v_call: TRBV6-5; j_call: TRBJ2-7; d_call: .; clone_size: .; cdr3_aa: CASSYFQSYEQYF; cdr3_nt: TGTGCCAGCAGTTACTTCCAGTCCTACGAGCAGTACTTC
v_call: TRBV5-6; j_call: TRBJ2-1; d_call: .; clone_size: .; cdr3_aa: CASSLKGAKPFAYNEQFF; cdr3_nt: TGTGCCAGCAGCTTGAAAGGAGCCAAACCCTTCGCCTACAATGAGCAGTTCTTC
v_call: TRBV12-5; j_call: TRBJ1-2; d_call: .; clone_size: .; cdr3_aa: CASGSAGFPYGYTF; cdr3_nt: TGTGCTAGTGGTTCCGCAGGGTTCCCCTATGGCTACACCTTC
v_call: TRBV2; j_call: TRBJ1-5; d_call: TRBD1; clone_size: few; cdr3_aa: CASNRDRDQPQHF; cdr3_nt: TGTGCCAGCAACCGGGACAGGGATCAGCCCCAGCATTTT
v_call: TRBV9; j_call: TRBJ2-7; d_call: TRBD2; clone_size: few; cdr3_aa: CASSPSGSSYEQYF; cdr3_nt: TGTGCCAGCAGCCCAAGCGGGAGCTCCTACGAGCAGTACTTC
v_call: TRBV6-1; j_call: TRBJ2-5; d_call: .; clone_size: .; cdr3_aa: CASSPPGGGETQYF; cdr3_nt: TGTGCCAGCAGTCCCCCCGGGGGTGGGGAGACCCAGTACTTC
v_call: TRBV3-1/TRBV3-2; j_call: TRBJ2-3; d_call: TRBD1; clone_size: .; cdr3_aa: CASTRQGAADTQYF; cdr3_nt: TGTGCCAGCACTCGACAGGGGGCTGCAGATACGCAGTATTTT
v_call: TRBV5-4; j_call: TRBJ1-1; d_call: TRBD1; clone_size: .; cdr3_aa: CASSSGQRDTEAFF; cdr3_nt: TGTGCCAGCAGCTCGGGACAGCGGGACACTGAAGCTTTCTTT
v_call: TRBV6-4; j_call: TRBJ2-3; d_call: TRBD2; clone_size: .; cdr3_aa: CASSVGGGADTQYF; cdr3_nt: TGTGCCAGCAGTGTTGGCGGGGGGGCAGATACGCAGTATTTT
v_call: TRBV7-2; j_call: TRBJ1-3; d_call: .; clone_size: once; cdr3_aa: CASSSTGSRNTIYF; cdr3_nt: TGTGCCAGCAGTTCGACAGGTTCGAGGAACACCATATATTTT
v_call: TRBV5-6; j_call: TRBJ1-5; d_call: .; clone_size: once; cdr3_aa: CASSVTGHQPQHF; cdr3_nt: TGTGCCAGCAGCGTTACAGGGCATCAGCCCCAGCATTTT